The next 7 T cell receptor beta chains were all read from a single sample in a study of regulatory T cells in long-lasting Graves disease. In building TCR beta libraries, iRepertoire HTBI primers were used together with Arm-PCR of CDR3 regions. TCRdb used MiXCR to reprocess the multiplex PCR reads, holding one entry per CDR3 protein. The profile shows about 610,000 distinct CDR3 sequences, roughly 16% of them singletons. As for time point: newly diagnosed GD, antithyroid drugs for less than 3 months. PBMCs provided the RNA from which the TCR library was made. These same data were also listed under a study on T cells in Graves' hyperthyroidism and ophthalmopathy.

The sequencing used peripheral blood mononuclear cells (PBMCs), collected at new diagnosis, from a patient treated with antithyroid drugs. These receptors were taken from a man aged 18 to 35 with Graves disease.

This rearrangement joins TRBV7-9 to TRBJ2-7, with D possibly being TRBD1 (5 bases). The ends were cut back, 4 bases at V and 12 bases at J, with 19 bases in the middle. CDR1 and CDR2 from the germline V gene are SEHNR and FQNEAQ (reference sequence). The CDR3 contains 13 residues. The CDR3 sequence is CASSSAIQGRPYF. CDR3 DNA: TGTGCCAGCAGCTCGGCGATTCAGGGTCGTCCGTACTTC.

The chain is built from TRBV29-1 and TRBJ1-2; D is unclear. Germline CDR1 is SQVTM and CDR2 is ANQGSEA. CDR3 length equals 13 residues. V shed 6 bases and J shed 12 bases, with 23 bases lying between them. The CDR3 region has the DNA TGCAGCGTCCACGATGTGAGGGCCTTGGTCAACACCTTC. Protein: CSVHDVRALVNTF.

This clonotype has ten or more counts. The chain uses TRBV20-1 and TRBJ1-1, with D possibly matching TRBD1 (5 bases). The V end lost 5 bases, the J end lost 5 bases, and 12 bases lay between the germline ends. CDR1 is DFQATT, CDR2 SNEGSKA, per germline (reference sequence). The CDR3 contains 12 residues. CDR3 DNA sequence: TGCAGTGCTGTGGACATTCGAACTGAAGCTTTCTTT. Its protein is CSAVDIRTEAFF.

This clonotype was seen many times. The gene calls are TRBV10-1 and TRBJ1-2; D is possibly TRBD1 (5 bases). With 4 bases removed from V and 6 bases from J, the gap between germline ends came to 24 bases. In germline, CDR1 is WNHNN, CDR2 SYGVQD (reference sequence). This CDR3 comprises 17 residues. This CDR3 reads CASSVRQRTPKGNGYTF. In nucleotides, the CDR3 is TGCGCCAGCAGTGTGAGACAAAGGACGCCAAAGGGGAATGGCTACACCTTC.

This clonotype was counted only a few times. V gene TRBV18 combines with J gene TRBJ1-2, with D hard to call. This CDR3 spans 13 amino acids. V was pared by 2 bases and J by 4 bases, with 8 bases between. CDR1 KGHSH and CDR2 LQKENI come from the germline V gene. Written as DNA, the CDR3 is TGTGCCAGCTCACCAAGTGCGGCCTATGGCTACACCTTC. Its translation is CASSPSAAYGYTF.

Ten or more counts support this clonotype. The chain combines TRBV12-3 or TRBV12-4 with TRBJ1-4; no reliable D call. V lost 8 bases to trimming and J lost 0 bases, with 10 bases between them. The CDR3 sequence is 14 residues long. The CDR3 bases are TGTGCCAGCGGGTCGGGGTCAACTAATGAAAAACTGTTTTTT. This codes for CASGSGSTNEKLFF.

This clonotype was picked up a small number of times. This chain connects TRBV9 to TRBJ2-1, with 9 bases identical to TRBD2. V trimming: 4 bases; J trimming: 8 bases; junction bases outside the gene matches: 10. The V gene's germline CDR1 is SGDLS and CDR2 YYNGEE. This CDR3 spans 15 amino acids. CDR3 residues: CASSFSGREGDEQFF. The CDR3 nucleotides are TGTGCCAGCAGCTTTAGCGGGAGAGAGGGGGATGAGCAGTTCTTC. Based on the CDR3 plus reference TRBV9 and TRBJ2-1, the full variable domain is DSGVTQTPKHLITATGQRVTLRCSPRSGDLSVYWYQQSLDQGLQFLIQYYNGEERAKGNILERFSAQQFPDLHSELNLSSLELGDSALYFCASSFSGREGDEQFFGPGTRLTVL.